This is a list of T cell receptor beta chains from one sample in a study of response to subunit inactivated influenza vaccine. TCRdb re-derived calls from the RT-PCR reads in MiXCR, one entry per CDR3 protein. Among 540,000 or so distinct CDR3 sequences listed, over 10% were seen once. Sequenced here: PBMCs from blood, sampled roughly 47 days after vaccination. The receptors shown here come from a man aged 50-59 years who received an inactivated influenza vaccine. Both conserved end residues are trimmed from each CDR3.

TRBV2	11	TRBJ2-7	ASSETTYYEQY
TRBV7-9	12	TRBJ2-7	ASSLRAGPYEQY
TRBV20-1	9	TRBJ2-1	SAPLYNEQF
TRBV6-5	9	TRBJ1-4	ATRTNEKLF
TRBV3-1	12	TRBJ2-3	ASSHRELSDTQY
TRBV28	12	TRBJ2-5	ASSFPGVQETQY
TRBV20-1	10	TRBJ2-1	SAASVDNEQF
TRBV7-2	13	TRBJ1-5	ASSPERGWGQPQH
TRBV5-4	13	TRBJ2-7	ASSSGLVGTYEQY
TRBV28	14	TRBJ2-3	ASSFWPGSSTDTQY
TRBV12-3/TRBV12-4	11	TRBJ2-5	ASRQQGQETQY
TRBV20-1	11	TRBJ1-5	SASGYSNQPQH
TRBV20-1	16	TRBJ2-1	SARDSSATSGGYNEQF
TRBV5-5	13	TRBJ2-1	ASAIRVGSYNEQF
TRBV11-2	12	TRBJ2-3	ASSLEGGSSSPY
TRBV7-2	13	TRBJ1-4	ASSLMGGNGEKLF
TRBV7-9	13	TRBJ2-1	ASSLQGGLVNEQF
TRBV12-3/TRBV12-4	12	TRBJ2-1	ASSLEARGNEQF
TRBV4-1	13	TRBJ2-2	ASSQILANTGELF
TRBV29-1	12	TRBJ2-5	SVGLGAGQETQY
TRBV19	12	TRBJ2-4	ASSHKWAGNIQY
TRBV29-1	13	TRBJ2-1	SVEERLAPYNEQF
TRBV7-2	14	TRBJ2-2	ASRSFGGANTGELF
TRBV4-3	13	TRBJ1-6	ASSQENSANSPLH
TRBV20-1	13	TRBJ2-7	SAREGGQGTYEQY
TRBV20-1	9	TRBJ1-6	SASGSSPLH
TRBV11-2	13	TRBJ2-1	ASSELQGAYNEQF
TRBV12-3/TRBV12-4	12	TRBJ2-7	ASSAGGDLYEQY
TRBV20-1	12	TRBJ2-1	SATPRGRDNEQF
TRBV11-2	14	TRBJ2-3	ASSLVHQVSTDTQY
TRBV25-1	12	TRBJ1-1	ASESGGGYTEAF
TRBV20-1	11	TRBJ1-1	SVPTGGSTEAF
TRBV4-3	13	TRBJ1-4	ASSPTGTINEKLF
TRBV6-1	12	TRBJ2-5	ASSPQWGQETQY
TRBV5-1	11	TRBJ2-3	ASSFLGTDTQY
TRBV6-2/TRBV6-3	14	TRBJ1-5	ASRRRTGASNQPQH
TRBV20-1	12	TRBJ1-5	SARQLRNNQPQH
TRBV20-1	11	TRBJ1-1	SATLQGGTEAF
TRBV18	14	TRBJ2-5	ASSPPGATGSETQY
TRBV6-5	11	TRBJ1-1	ASSFGTGMRAF
TRBV6-2/TRBV6-3	10	TRBJ2-1	ASTPGIDEQF
TRBV10-2	12	TRBJ2-7	ASRSSGVSYEQY
TRBV29-1	12	TRBJ2-1	SVEDGSSYNEQF
TRBV20-1	9	TRBJ2-1	SAISGKEQF
TRBV30	10	TRBJ2-1	AWRGTAREQF
TRBV12-3/TRBV12-4	11	TRBJ2-5	ASSLRQGETQY
TRBV5-1	12	TRBJ2-2	ASRPDGNTGELF
TRBV4-3	12	TRBJ2-4	ASSRAGSKNIQY
TRBV5-1	12	TRBJ2-5	ASSFGISQETQY
TRBV28	15	TRBJ2-1	ASSLPRGGGRANEQF
TRBV5-1	13	TRBJ1-4	ASSFAGDGNEKLF